The 18 T cell receptor beta chains given below trace back to one sample, sequenced in a study of siplizumab effects on memory and regulatory T cells. Assay used: immunoSEQ multiplex PCR; TCRdb lists only in-frame clones, some missing. The sample contains just over 40,000 clones, roughly 90% of which appear only once. The material sequenced was naive CD4+ T cells sorted from blood. All receptors come from a human donor in good health.

The count of this clone is one. The genes are TRBV5-1 and TRBJ2-7; 8 bases map to TRBD1. V lost 0 bases to trimming and J lost 2 bases; unmatched junction nucleotides: 16. This CDR3 has 19 residues. In germline, CDR1 is SGHRS, CDR2 YFSETQ. CDR3 nucleotide sequence: TGCGCCAGCAGCTTGGATGCTGGGACAGGAATCTCGGCTACCTACGAGCAGTACTTC. Its protein is CASSLDAGTGISATYEQYF.

V and J are TRBV18 and TRBJ1-3; TRBD1 matches at 11 bases. With 3 bases clipped from V and 3 bases from J, the junction kept 4 bases outside the gene matches. Germline lookup yields CDR1 KGHSH and CDR2 LQKENI. The CDR3 has 16 amino acids. The CDR3 DNA is TGTGCCAGCTCACCTGGACAGGGGGCACTTGGAAACACCATATATTTT. Its protein is CASSPGQGALGNTIYF.

This clone appeared a few times. The V and J genes are TRBV19 and TRBJ1-4; perhaps TRBD1 as D (5 bases). CDR3 size: 15 residues. The V end was cut by 4 bases, the J end by 11 bases, with 20 bases between. Germline CDR1 reads LNHDA; CDR2 reads SQIVND (reference sequence). The CDR3 protein is CASSTPDSSTGKLFF. CDR3 DNA: TGTGCCAGTAGTACGCCTGACAGCTCGACTGGGAAACTGTTTTTT.

The genes are TRBV6-1 and TRBJ2-7; D unresolved. This CDR3 contains 13 residues. In germline, CDR1 is MNHNS, CDR2 SASEGT. Trimming removed 3 bases at V and 6 bases at J, with 12 bases between. CDR3 DNA sequence: TGTGCCAGCAGTGAGGTAGTCTTCTCCGAGCAGTACTTC. It encodes CASSEVVFSEQYF.

This chain joins TRBV7-8 and TRBJ2-1, with D maybe TRBD2 (6 bases). The V end was cut by 5 bases, the J end by 1 base, with 12 bases between. The V gene's germline CDR1 is SGHVS and CDR2 FQNEAQ. This CDR3 spans 15 amino acids. This CDR3 reads CASSPRGMSYNEQFF. The CDR3 DNA follows: TGTGCCAGCAGCCCCCGGGGGATGTCCTACAATGAGCAGTTCTTC.

The chain is built from TRBV18 and TRBJ2-1; 9 bases agree with TRBD2. The CDR3 extends over 16 amino acids. J lost 1 base, V lost 3 bases, and 4 bases had no gene match. Per the germline V gene, CDR1 is KGHSH and CDR2 is LQKENI. The CDR3, as DNA: TGTGCCAGCTCACCTACACTAGCGGGTTCCTACAATGAGCAGTTCTTC. Translating it yields CASSPTLAGSYNEQFF.

This chain connects TRBV19 to TRBJ2-7; 10 positions match TRBD1. In germline, CDR1 is LNHDA, CDR2 SQIVND (reference sequence). V was pared by 0 bases and J by 0 bases, with 5 bases of the junction left unmatched. The CDR3 has 17 amino acids. CDR3 bases: TGTGCCAGTAGTATAGATCCCGGGACAGGGGACTCCTACGAGCAGTACTTC. Its protein is CASSIDPGTGDSYEQYF.

The gene calls are TRBV7-2 and TRBJ2-5; the D is unclear. Between the trimmed V and J ends, which lost 6 bases and 4 bases, there was a span of 21 bases. There are 16 residues in the CDR3. Germline loops: CDR1 SGHTA, CDR2 FQGNSA. The CDR3 region is CASSTLNQVQSETQYF. CDR3 nucleotide sequence: TGTGCCAGCAGTACCCTCAACCAAGTTCAGTCAGAGACCCAGTACTTC.

In DNA, the CDR3 is TGTGCCAGCTCACCATGGGCCTCGGCGGCGAACACTGAAGCTTTCTTT. As protein: CASSPWASAANTEAFF. The chain carries TRBV18 and TRBJ1-1; D remains ambiguous. The germline V gene encodes CDR1 KGHSH and CDR2 LQKENI. The CDR3 loop spans 16 amino acids. V was trimmed by 2 bases and J by 1 base, leaving 14 bases between them.

This chain joins TRBV5-1 and TRBJ1-3; D is unresolved. The V end was cut by 2 bases, the J end by 7 bases, with 10 bases between. The CDR3 runs to 13 residues. Germline CDR1 reads SGHRS; CDR2 reads YFSETQ. In nucleotides, the CDR3 is TGCGCCAGCAGCTTTCTGGTTGGCAACACCATATATTTT. Its translation is CASSFLVGNTIYF.

The chain has TRBV19 and TRBJ2-3; D is ambiguous. Per the germline V gene, CDR1 is LNHDA and CDR2 is SQIVND (reference sequence). V lost 3 bases and J 5 bases, leaving 18 bases between the germline ends. This CDR3 contains 16 residues. CDR3 amino acids: CASSIGSGVPGDTQYF. The DNA of the CDR3 is TGTGCCAGTAGTATCGGGTCTGGGGTCCCCGGAGATACGCAGTATTTT. Full variable domain (rest looked up from reference TRBV19 and TRBJ2-3): DGGITQSPKYLFRKEGQNVTLSCEQNLNHDAMYWYRQDPGQGLRLIYYSQIVNDFQKGDIAEGYSVSREKKESFPLTVTSAQKNPTAFYLCASSIGSGVPGDTQYFGPGTRLTVL.

The rearrangement joins TRBV19 to TRBJ2-7; a possible D gene is TRBD2 (6 bases). V dropped 5 bases and J dropped 0 bases, with 20 bases sitting between them. Germline V gene lookup returns CDR1 LNHDA and CDR2 SQIVND (reference sequence). This CDR3 has 17 residues. The CDR3 spells CASSQSVGDWSSYEQYF. For the CDR3, the DNA is TGTGCCAGTAGTCAATCTGTGGGGGACTGGTCCTCCTACGAGCAGTACTTC.

This CDR3 reads CASRQGEQGEQYF. The CDR3, as DNA: TGTGCCAGCAGACAGGGGGAACAGGGAGAGCAGTACTTC. The chain couples TRBV2 to TRBJ2-7; TRBD1 matches at 8 bases. V lost 6 bases and J lost 7; bases outside the gene matches: 8. The CDR3 contains 13 residues. Germline V gives CDR1 SNHLY, CDR2 FYNNEI.

The J gene is TRBJ2-3, the V gene TRBV29-1; 8 positions match TRBD2. The CDR3 has 16 amino acids. The germline CDR1 and CDR2 sequences are SQVTM and ANQGSEA. Unmatched junction bases numbered 16, after V lost 7 bases and J lost 4 bases. CDR3 nucleotides: TGCAGCGGTCTCGGTTTACTAGCGACTAGCGCAGATACGCAGTATTTT. Its protein is CSGLGLLATSADTQYF.

The chain carries TRBV2 and TRBJ2-6; D is unclear. Germline CDR1 and CDR2: SNHLY and FYNNEI. V lost 2 bases and J 0 bases, leaving 11 bases between the germline ends. This CDR3 region has 17 residues. The CDR3 region is CASSERVRDSGANVLTF. The CDR3 DNA reads TGTGCCAGCAGTGAAAGGGTTAGAGACTCTGGGGCCAACGTCCTGACTTTC. Based on the CDR3 plus reference TRBV2 and TRBJ2-6, the full variable domain is EPEVTQTPSHQVTQMGQEVILRCVPISNHLYFYWYRQILGQKVEFLVSFYNNEISEKSEIFDDQFSVERPDGSNFTLKIRSTKLEDSAMYFCASSERVRDSGANVLTFGAGSRLTVL.

This chain uses TRBV18 with TRBJ1-1; D not certain. V lost 1 base and J lost 0, with 0 bases in between. CDR3 length: 12 residues. Germline assignment: CDR1 KGHSH and CDR2 LQKENI. The CDR3 nucleotides read TGTGCCAGCTCACCACTGAACACTGAAGCTTTCTTT. It codes for CASSPLNTEAFF.

V is TRBV10-3 and J is TRBJ1-2, with TRBD1 identical over 9 bases. The germline gives CDR1 ENHRY, CDR2 SYGVKD. The CDR3 consists of 12 residues. V was pared by 6 bases and J by 7 bases, with 3 bases of the junction left unmatched. The CDR3 spells CAIRGQGLGYTF. DNA for the CDR3: TGTGCCATCAGGGGACAGGGTCTTGGCTACACCTTC.

This sequence joins TRBV5-1 and TRBJ1-3, with a tentative D call TRBD1 (5 bases). The CDR3 length is 14 residues. The V and J ends lost 3 bases and 4 bases respectively, with 11 bases between them. Germline loops: CDR1 SGHRS, CDR2 YFSETQ. Here the CDR3 DNA reads TGCGCCAGCAGCTCTGGGACTGAAGGAAACACCATATATTTT. Encoded protein: CASSSGTEGNTIYF.